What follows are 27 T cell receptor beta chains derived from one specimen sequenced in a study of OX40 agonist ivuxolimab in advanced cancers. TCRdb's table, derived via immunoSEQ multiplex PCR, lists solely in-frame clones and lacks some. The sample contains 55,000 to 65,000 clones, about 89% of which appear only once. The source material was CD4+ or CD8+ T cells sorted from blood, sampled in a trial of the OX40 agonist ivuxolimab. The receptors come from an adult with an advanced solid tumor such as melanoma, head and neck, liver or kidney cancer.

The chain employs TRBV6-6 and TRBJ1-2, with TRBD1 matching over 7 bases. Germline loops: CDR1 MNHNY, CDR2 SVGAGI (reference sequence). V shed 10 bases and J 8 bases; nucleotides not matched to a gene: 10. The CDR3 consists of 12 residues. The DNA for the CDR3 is TGTGCCACCACCCAGGGGGGTCGGGGCTACACCTTC. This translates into CATTQGGRGYTF.

This CDR3 is CASSPLQGATIYF. DNA of the CDR3: TGTGCCAGCAGCCCGTTACAGGGGGCAACCATATATTTT. The V call is TRBV7-2, the J call TRBJ1-3; 9 positions agree with TRBD1. The V and J ends lost 5 bases and 10 bases, in that order; junction bases with no gene match: 6. The length of the CDR3 is 13 residues. Germline CDR1 SGHTA, CDR2 FQGNSA.

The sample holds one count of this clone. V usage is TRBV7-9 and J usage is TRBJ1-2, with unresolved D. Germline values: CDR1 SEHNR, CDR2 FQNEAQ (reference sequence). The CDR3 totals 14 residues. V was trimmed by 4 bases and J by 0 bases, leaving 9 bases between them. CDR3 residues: CASSYRQANYGYTF. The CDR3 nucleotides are TGTGCCAGCAGCTACAGACAAGCTAACTATGGCTACACCTTC. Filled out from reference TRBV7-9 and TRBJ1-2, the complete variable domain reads DTGVSQNPRHKITKRGQNVTFRCDPISEHNRLYWYRQTLGQGPEFLTYFQNEAQLEKSRLLSDRFSAERPKGSFSTLEIQRTEQGDSAMYLCASSYRQANYGYTFGSGTRLTVV.

The CDR3 DNA is TGTGCCAGCAGTTACGAGGTAACCCTCACCGGGGAGCTGTTTTTT. Amino acid sequence: CASSYEVTLTGELFF. This chain joins TRBV6-5 and TRBJ2-2; no clear D gene. Germline assignment: CDR1 MNHEY and CDR2 SVGAGI. V lost 2 bases to trimming and J lost 4 bases, with 11 bases between them. The CDR3 sequence is 15 residues long.

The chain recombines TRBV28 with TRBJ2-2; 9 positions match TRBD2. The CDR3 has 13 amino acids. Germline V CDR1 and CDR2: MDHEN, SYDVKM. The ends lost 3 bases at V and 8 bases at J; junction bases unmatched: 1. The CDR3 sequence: CASSFSGSGELFF. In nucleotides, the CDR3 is TGTGCCAGCAGTTTTAGCGGGAGTGGGGAGCTGTTTTTT.

The CDR3: CASSAFREDIQYF. The CDR3 DNA reads as TGTGCCAGCAGTGCCTTCCGGGAGGACATTCAGTACTTC. The gene calls are TRBV28 and TRBJ2-4; 7 nucleotides agree with TRBD2. The CDR3 contains 13 residues. Looked up from germline, CDR1 is MDHEN and CDR2 is SYDVKM. The V gene end was trimmed by 5 bases and the J gene end by 8 bases; junction bases not matched to a gene: 6.

The CDR3 DNA is TGTGCCAGCAGCCCCGGGACAGGTGGTCGTAACACCGGGGAGCTGTTTTTT. It translates to CASSPGTGGRNTGELFF. The chain employs TRBV5-4 and TRBJ2-2, with 8 bases aligning to TRBD1. Trimming took 4 bases from V and 2 from J; bases not matched to a gene: 10. Per germline, CDR1 SGHNT and CDR2 YYREEE (reference sequence). The CDR3 is 17 amino acids.

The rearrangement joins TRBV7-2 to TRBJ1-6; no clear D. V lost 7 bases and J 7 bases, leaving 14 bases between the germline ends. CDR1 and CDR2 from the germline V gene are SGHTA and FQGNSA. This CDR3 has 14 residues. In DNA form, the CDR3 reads TGTGCCAGCAAAGTCGGGGATAGAAATTCACCCCTCCACTTT. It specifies CASKVGDRNSPLHF.

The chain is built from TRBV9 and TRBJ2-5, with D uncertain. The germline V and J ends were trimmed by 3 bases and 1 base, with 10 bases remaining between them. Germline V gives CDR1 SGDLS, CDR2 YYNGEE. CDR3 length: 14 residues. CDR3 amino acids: CASSASPFQETQYF. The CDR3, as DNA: TGTGCCAGCAGCGCCAGTCCCTTCCAAGAGACCCAGTACTTC.

As DNA, the CDR3 is TGTGCCAGCAGTGACCTAACGTGGGGGGCTAACTATGGCTACACCTTC. Translation gives CASSDLTWGANYGYTF. J is TRBJ1-2 and V is TRBV2; maybe TRBD1 (5 bases). V lost 3 bases to trimming and J lost 0 bases, with 14 bases between them. The germline V gene has CDR1 SNHLY and CDR2 FYNNEI. This CDR3 region has 16 residues.

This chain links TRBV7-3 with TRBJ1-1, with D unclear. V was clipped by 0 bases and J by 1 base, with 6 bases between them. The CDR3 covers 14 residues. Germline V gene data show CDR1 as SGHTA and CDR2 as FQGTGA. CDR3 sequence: CASSLTGPNTEAFF. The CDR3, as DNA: TGTGCCAGCAGCTTAACCGGGCCGAACACTGAAGCTTTCTTT.

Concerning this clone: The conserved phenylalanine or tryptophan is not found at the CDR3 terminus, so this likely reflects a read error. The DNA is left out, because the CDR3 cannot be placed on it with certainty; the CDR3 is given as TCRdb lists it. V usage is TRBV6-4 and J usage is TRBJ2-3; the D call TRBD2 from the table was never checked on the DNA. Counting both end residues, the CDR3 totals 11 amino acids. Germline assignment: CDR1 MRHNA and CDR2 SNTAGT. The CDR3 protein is CASRRLAGVAG.

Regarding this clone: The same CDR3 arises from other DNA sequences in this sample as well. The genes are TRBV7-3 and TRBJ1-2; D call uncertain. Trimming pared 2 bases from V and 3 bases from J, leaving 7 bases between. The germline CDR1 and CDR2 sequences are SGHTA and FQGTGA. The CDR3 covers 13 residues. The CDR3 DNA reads TGTGCCAGCAGCTTAGGAGAAGACTATGGCTACACCTTC. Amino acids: CASSLGEDYGYTF.

CDR3 amino acids: CASSPGTGGDTQYF. The CDR3 bases are TGTGCCAGCAGCCCTGGGACAGGGGGAGATACGCAGTATTTT. V usage is TRBV7-2 and J usage is TRBJ2-3; TRBD1 matches at 11 bases. There are 14 residues in the CDR3. V dropped 5 bases and J dropped 5; count of bases not matched to a gene: 3. The germline V gene encodes CDR1 SGHTA and CDR2 FQGNSA.

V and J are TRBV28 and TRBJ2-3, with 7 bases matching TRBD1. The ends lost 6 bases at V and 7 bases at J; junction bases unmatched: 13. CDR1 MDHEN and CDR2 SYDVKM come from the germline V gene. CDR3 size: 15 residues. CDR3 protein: CASRPRDRKGYTQYF. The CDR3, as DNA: TGTGCCAGCAGACCCCGGGACAGAAAAGGTTATACGCAGTATTTT.

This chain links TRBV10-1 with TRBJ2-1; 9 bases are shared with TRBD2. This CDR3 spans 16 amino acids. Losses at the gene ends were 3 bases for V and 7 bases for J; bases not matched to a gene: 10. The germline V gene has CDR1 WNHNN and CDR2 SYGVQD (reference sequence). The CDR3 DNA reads TGCGCCAGCAGTGAATATGGCGGGAGGGCCCGGAATGAGCAGTTCTTC. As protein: CASSEYGGRARNEQFF.

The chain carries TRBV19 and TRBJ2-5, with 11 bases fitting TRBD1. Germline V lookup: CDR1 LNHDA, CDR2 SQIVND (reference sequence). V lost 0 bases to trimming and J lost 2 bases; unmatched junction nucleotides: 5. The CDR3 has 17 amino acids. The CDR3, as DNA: TGTGCCAGTAGTATAGATTACGGGACAGGGGGGCAAGAGACCCAGTACTTC. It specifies CASSIDYGTGGQETQYF.

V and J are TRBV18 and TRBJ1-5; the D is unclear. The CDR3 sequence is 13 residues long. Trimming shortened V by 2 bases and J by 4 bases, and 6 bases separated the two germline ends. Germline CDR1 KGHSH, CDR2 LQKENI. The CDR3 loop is CASSPRENQPQHF. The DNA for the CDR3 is TGTGCCAGCTCACCAAGGGAGAATCAGCCCCAGCATTTT.

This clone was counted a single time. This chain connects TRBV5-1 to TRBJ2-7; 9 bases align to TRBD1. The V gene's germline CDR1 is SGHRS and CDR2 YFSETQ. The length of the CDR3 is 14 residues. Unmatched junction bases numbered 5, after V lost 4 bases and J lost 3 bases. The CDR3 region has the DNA TGCGCCAGCAGCCAGAGACAGGGGGTCTACGAGCAGTACTTC. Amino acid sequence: CASSQRQGVYEQYF. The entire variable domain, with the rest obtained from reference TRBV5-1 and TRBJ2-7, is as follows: KAGVTQTPRYLIKTRGQQVTLSCSPISGHRSVSWYQQTPGQGLQFLFEYFSETQRNKGNFPGRFSGRQFSNSRSEMNVSTLELGDSALYLCASSQRQGVYEQYFGPGTRLTVT.

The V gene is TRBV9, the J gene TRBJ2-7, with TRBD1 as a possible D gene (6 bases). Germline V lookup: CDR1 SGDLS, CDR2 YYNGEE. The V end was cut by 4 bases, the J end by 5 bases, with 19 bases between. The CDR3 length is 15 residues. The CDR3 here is CASSPRQGLADEQYF. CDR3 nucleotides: TGTGCCAGCAGCCCTCGCCAGGGGCTAGCTGACGAGCAGTACTTC.

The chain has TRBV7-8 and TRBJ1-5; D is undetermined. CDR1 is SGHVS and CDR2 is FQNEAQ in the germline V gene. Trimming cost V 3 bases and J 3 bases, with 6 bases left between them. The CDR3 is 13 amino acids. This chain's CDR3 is CASSFRTNQPQHF. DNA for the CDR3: TGTGCCAGCAGCTTTCGCACCAATCAGCCCCAGCATTTT.

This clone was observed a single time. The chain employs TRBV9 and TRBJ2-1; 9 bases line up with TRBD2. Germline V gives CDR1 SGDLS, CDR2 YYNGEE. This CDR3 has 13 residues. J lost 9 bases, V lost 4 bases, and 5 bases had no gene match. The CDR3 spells CASSPNSGGEQFF. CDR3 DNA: TGTGCCAGCAGCCCAAATAGCGGGGGTGAGCAGTTCTTC.

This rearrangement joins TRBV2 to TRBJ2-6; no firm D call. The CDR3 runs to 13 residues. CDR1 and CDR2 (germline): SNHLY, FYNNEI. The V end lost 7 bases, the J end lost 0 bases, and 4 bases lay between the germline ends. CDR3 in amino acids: CASTGSGANVLTF. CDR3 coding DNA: TGTGCCAGCACGGGCTCTGGGGCCAACGTCCTGACTTTC.

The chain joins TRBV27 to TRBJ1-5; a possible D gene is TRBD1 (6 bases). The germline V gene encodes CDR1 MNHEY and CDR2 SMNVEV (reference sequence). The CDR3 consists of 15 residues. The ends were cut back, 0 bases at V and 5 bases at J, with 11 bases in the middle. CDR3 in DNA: TGTGCCAGCAGTTTATCGTGGCAGGGGCATCAGCCCCAGCATTTT. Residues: CASSLSWQGHQPQHF.

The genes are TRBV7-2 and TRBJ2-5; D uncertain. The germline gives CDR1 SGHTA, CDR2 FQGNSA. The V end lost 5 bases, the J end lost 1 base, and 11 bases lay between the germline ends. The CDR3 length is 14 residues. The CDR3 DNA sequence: TGTGCCAGCAGCCGATCTAGATCCCAAGAGACCCAGTACTTC. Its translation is CASSRSRSQETQYF.

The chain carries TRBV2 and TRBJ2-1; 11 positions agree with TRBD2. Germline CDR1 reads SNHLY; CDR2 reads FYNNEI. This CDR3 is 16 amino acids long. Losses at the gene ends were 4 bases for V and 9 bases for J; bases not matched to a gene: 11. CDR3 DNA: TGTGCCAGCAGTGCGACACTAGCGGGAGTGATAAGTGAGCAGTTCTTC. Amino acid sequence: CASSATLAGVISEQFF.

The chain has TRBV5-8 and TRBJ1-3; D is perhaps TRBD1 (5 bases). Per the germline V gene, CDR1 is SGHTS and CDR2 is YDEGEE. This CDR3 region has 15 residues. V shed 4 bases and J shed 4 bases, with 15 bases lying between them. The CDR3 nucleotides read TGTGCCAGCAGCCGAGGGACTCTAGGAGGAAACACCATATATTTT. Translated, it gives CASSRGTLGGNTIYF.